The text below deals with one T cell receptor (beta chain). V shed 3 bases and J 7 bases; nucleotides not matched to a gene: 5. Per germline, CDR1 MNHEY and CDR2 SMNVEV (reference sequence). This CDR3 comprises 13 residues. TCRdb's table, derived via immunoSEQ multiplex PCR, lists solely in-frame clones and lacks some. The sample yields around 430,000 clones, 75% to 85% seen once. This specimen comes from a study of shared clonotypes between healthy human individuals. The chain links TRBV27 to TRBJ2-7, with 8 positions matching TRBD2. The clonotype comes from a woman aged 40 to 55 in good health. Some clones in this sample may be carry-over from other donors' samples. The sample consisted of PBMCs. CDR3 protein: CASSFSGRREQYF. The CDR3 nucleotides read TGTGCCAGCAGTTTCAGCGGGAGACGGGAGCAGTACTTC.